These 10 T cell receptor beta chains originate from one sample sequenced in a study of cytomegalovirus exposure and HLA in healthy donors. With 60 Vbeta and 13 Jbeta primers, the PCR was carried out. Only in-frame clones appear in the TCRdb table, and some are missing; sequencing was by immunoSEQ multiplex PCR. The sample comprises under 150,000 clones, roughly 9% of which are singletons, and roughly 3.1% rests with the top ten. Input material: PBMCs. All receptors come from a young man in good health and CMV-seronegative.

This clone showed up just a few times. The V call is TRBV11-3, the J call TRBJ2-1; TRBD2 matches at 11 bases. The trim removed 6 bases at V and 0 bases at J, leaving 1 base unmatched. In germline, CDR1 is SGHNT, CDR2 YENEEA. CDR3 size: 15 residues. The DNA of the CDR3 is TGTGCCAGCAGGACTAGCGGGAACTCCTACAATGAGCAGTTCTTC. Residues: CASRTSGNSYNEQFF.

This clone was found a few times. This chain connects TRBV19 to TRBJ2-7; 10 nucleotides match TRBD2. The CDR3 length is 16 residues. In germline, CDR1 is LNHDA, CDR2 SQIVND (reference sequence). Trimming took 5 bases from V and 1 from J; bases not matched to a gene: 8. For the CDR3, the DNA is TGTGCCAGTAGTCCCCCCCCTAGCGGGGGATCCTACGAGCAGTACTTC. It encodes CASSPPPSGGSYEQYF.

This clone was seen at least ten times. The chain uses TRBV21-1 and TRBJ2-7; the D call of TRBD2 is as the table states it, not checked on the DNA. TRBV21-1 is flagged as a pseudogene. The CDR3 spans 19 residues. This chain's CDR3 is CASSARETSGDLGCYEQYF. CDR3 nucleotide sequence: TGTGCCAGCAGCGCCCGCGAGACTAGCGGGGACCTCGGGTGCTACGAGCAGTACTTC.

This clone was seen a handful of times. V and J are TRBV7-9 and TRBJ1-6; a possible D gene is TRBD1 (6 bases). The CDR3 is made up of 14 amino acids. The V and J ends lost 3 bases and 10 bases respectively, with 13 bases between them. CDR1 SEHNR and CDR2 FQNEAQ come from the germline V gene (reference sequence). The CDR3 DNA sequence: TGTGCCAGCAGCTTCGGACAGCTTGGGTCACCCCTCCACTTT. It translates to CASSFGQLGSPLHF.

This clone has just a few counts. The rearrangement links TRBV5-4 to TRBJ1-4; TRBD1 might be the D (5 bases). Per the germline V gene, CDR1 is SGHNT and CDR2 is YYREEE (reference sequence). The CDR3 consists of 14 residues. Trimming took off 4 bases at V and 3 bases at J, with 10 bases between the two ends. Here the CDR3 reads CASSLRAANEKLFF. In DNA, the CDR3 is TGTGCCAGCAGCCTCAGGGCCGCTAATGAAAAACTGTTTTTT.

This clone has just a few counts. This chain joins TRBV10-1 and TRBJ2-3; TRBD2 is a possible D gene (5 bases). V was trimmed by 2 bases and J by 4 bases, leaving 13 bases between them. Per the germline V gene, CDR1 is WNHNN and CDR2 is SYGVQD (reference sequence). CDR3 length equals 15 residues. In nucleotides, the CDR3 is TGCGCCAGCAGTGAGGAGACTACTCGACCAGATACGCAGTATTTT. This codes for CASSEETTRPDTQYF.

The chain links TRBV7-2 to TRBJ2-2; possibly TRBD2 for D (5 bases). Germline CDR1 and CDR2: SGHTA and FQGNSA. This CDR3 comprises 14 residues. V dropped 5 bases and J dropped 5 bases, with 12 bases sitting between them. In DNA form, the CDR3 reads TGTGCCAGCAGCCCCCGGACTGGAACCGGGGAGCTGTTTTTT. Its translation: CASSPRTGTGELFF. Looking up the rest from reference TRBV7-2 and TRBJ2-2 gives the full variable domain: GAGVSQSPSNKVTEKGKDVELRCDPISGHTALYWYRQSLGQGLEFLIYFQGNSAPDKSGLPSDRFSAERTGGSVSTLTIQRTQQEDSAVYLCASSPRTGTGELFFGEGSRLTVL.

V is TRBV19 and J is TRBJ1-2; 10 nucleotides agree with TRBD1. The CDR3 has 15 amino acids. The V segment lost 1 base and the J segment 5 bases; nucleotides outside the gene matches: 4. Germline lookup yields CDR1 LNHDA and CDR2 SQIVND (reference sequence). Here the CDR3 reads CASSIGQGAGYGYTF. The CDR3 DNA reads as TGTGCCAGTAGTATAGGACAGGGGGCCGGGTATGGCTACACCTTC.

This sequence joins TRBV5-4 and TRBJ2-3, with 15 bases matching TRBD2. V lost 6 bases to trimming and J lost 5 bases; unmatched junction nucleotides: 7. The CDR3 is made up of 16 amino acids. Germline V lookup: CDR1 SGHNT, CDR2 YYREEE (reference sequence). The CDR3: CASTRTSGRDRDTQYF. The CDR3 DNA sequence: TGTGCCAGCACCCGGACTAGCGGGAGGGATAGAGATACGCAGTATTTT. The full variable domain, with the rest looked up from reference TRBV5-4 and TRBJ2-3, is ETGVTQSPTHLIKTRGQQVTLRCSSQSGHNTVSWYQQALGQGPQFIFQYYREEENGRGNFPPRFSGLQFPNYSSELNVNALELDDSALYLCASTRTSGRDRDTQYFGPGTRLTVL.

This clone was recorded a few times. The chain uses TRBV30 and TRBJ2-2, with D possibly TRBD2 on 5 matching bases. Looked up from germline, CDR1 is GTSNPN and CDR2 is SVGIG (reference sequence). V shed 1 base and J shed 5 bases, with 8 bases lying between them. The CDR3 is 13 amino acids. CDR3 loop: CAWSGTGTGELFF. CDR3 nucleotide sequence: TGTGCCTGGAGTGGGACTGGTACCGGGGAGCTGTTTTTT.